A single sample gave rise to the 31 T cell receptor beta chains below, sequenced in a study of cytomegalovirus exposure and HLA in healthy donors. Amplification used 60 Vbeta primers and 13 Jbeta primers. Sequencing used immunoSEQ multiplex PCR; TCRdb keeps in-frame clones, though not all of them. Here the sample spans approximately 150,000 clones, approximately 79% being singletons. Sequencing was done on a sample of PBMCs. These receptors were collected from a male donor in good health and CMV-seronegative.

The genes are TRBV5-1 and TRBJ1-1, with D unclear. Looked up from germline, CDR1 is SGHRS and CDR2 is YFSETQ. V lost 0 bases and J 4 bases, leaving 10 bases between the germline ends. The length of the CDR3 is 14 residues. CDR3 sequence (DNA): TGCGCCAGCAGCTTGGAAGGCAGGTCCACTGAAGCTTTCTTT. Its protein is CASSLEGRSTEAFF.

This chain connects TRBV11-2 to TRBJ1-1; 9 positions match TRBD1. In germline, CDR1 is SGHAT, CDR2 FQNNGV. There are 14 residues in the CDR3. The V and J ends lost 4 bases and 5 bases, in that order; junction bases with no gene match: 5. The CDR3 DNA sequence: TGTGCCAGCAGCTCCGGACAGGGGCAGACTGAAGCTTTCTTT. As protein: CASSSGQGQTEAFF.

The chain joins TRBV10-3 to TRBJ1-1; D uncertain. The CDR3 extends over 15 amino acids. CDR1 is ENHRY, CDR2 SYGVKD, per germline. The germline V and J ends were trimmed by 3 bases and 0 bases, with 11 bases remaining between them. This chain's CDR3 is CAISDPGKMNTEAFF. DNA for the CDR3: TGTGCCATCAGTGACCCGGGGAAGATGAACACTGAAGCTTTCTTT.

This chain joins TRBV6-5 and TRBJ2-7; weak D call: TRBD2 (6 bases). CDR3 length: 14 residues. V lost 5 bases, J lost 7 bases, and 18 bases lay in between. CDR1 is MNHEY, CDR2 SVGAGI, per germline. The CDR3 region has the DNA TGTGCCAGCAGTGTATACGGGACTCCCGATGAGCAGTACTTC. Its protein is CASSVYGTPDEQYF.

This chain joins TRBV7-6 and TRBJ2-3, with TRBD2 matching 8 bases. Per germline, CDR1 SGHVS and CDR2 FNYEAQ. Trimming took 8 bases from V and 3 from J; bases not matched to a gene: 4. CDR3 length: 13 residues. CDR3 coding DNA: TGTGCCAGCCGAGCGGGGGCGACAGATACGCAGTATTTT. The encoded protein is CASRAGATDTQYF.

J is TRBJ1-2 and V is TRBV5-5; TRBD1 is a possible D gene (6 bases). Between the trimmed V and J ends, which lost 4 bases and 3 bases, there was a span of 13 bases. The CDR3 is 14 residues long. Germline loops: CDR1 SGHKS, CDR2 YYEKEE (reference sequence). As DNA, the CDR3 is TGTGCCAGCAGCAGGGACAAGGGGGACTATGGCTACACCTTC. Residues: CASSRDKGDYGYTF.

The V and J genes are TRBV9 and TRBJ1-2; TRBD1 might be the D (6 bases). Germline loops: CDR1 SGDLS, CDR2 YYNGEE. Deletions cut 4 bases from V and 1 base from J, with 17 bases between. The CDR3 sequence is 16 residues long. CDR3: CASSKQGNGLNYGYTF. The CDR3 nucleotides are TGTGCCAGCAGCAAACAGGGTAACGGACTTAACTATGGCTACACCTTC.

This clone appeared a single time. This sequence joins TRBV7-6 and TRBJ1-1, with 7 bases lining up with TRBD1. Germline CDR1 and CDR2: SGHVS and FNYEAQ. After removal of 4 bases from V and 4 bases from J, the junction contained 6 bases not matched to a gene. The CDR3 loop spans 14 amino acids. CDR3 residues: CASSSQTGITEAFF. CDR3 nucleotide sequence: TGTGCCAGCAGCTCCCAGACAGGGATCACTGAAGCTTTCTTT.

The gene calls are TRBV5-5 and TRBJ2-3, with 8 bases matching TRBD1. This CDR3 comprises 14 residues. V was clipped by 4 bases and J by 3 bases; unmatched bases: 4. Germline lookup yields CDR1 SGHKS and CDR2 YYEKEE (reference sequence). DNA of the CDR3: TGTGCCAGCAGCCCTTGGACAGGGACAGATACGCAGTATTTT. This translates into CASSPWTGTDTQYF.

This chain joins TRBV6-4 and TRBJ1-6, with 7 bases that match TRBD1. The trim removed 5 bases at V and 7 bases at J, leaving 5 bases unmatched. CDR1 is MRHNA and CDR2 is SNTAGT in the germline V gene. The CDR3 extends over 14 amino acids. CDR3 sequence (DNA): TGTGCCAGCAGTCGTACAGGGGAAAATTCACCCCTCCACTTT. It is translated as CASSRTGENSPLHF.

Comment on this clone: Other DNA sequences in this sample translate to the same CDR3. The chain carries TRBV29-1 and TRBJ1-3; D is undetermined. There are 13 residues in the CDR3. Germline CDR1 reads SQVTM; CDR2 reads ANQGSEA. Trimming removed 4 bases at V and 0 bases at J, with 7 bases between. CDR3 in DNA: TGCAGCGTTGGCCCCGGCTCTGGAAACACCATATATTTT. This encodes CSVGPGSGNTIYF.

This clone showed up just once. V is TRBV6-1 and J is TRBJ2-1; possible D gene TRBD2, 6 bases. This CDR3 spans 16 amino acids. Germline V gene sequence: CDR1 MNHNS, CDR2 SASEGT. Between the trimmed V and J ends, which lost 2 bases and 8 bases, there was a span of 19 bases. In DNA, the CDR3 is TGTGCCAGCAGTGAACCGGGACTCCGGGGCTTCGATGAGCAGTTCTTC. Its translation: CASSEPGLRGFDEQFF.

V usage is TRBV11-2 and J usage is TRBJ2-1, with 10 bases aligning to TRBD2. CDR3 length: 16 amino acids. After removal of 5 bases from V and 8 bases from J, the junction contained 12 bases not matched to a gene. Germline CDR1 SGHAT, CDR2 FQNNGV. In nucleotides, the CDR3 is TGTGCCAGCAGCCCAGGCCTAGCGGGAGTATGGGATGAGCAGTTCTTC. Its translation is CASSPGLAGVWDEQFF.

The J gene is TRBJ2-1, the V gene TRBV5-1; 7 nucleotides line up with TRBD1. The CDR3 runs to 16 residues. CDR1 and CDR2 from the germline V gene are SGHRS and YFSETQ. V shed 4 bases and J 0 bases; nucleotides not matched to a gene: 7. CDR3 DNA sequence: TGCGCCAGCAGCCCCGACACAGGGGTCTCCTACAATGAGCAGTTCTTC. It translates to CASSPDTGVSYNEQFF.

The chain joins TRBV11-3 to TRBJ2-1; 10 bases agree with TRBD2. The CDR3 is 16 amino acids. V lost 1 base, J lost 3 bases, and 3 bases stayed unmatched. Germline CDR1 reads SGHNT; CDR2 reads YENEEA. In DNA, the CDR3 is TGTGCCAGCAGCTTAGGGACTAGCGGAGACTACAATGAGCAGTTCTTC. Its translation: CASSLGTSGDYNEQFF.

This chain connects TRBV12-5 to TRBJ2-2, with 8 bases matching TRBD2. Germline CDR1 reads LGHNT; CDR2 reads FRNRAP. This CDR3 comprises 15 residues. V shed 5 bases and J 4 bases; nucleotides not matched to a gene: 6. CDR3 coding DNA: TGTGCTAGTGGTGCCGCCGGGACTAGCACCGGGGAGCTGTTTTTT. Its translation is CASGAAGTSTGELFF.

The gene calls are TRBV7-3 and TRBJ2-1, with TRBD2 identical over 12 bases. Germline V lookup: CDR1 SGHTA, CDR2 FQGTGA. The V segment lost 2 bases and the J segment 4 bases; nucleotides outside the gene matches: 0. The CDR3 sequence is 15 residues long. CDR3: CASSLGTSGYNEQFF. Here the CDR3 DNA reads TGTGCCAGCAGCTTAGGGACTAGCGGGTACAATGAGCAGTTCTTC.

The DNA of the CDR3 is TGTGCCAGTAGGGGGAGGGCTACAGATACGCAGTATTTT. Translation gives CASRGRATDTQYF. This chain links TRBV19 with TRBJ2-3, with 7 bases fitting TRBD2. The germline CDR1 and CDR2 sequences are LNHDA and SQIVND (reference sequence). This CDR3 comprises 13 residues. V was pared by 6 bases and J by 3 bases, with 3 bases of the junction left unmatched.

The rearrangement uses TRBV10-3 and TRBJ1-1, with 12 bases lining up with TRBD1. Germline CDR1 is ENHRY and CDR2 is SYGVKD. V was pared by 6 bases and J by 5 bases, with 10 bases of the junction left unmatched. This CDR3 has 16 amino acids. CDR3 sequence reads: CAISNPRDRGQTEAFF. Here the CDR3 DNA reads TGTGCCATCAGCAATCCCCGGGACAGGGGGCAAACTGAAGCTTTCTTT.

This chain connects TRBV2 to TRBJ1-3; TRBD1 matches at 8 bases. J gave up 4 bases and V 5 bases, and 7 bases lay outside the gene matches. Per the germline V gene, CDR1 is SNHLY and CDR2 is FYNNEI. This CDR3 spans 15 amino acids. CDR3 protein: CASSRQGTSGNTIYF. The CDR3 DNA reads TGTGCCAGCAGTCGACAGGGGACTTCGGGAAACACCATATATTTT.

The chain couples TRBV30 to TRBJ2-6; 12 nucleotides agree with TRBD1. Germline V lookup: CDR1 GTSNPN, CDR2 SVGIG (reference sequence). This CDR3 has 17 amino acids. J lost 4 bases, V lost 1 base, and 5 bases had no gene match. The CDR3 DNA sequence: TGTGCCTGGAGTGGGGGACAGGGGGCGGGAGGGGCCAACGTCCTGACTTTC. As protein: CAWSGGQGAGGANVLTF.

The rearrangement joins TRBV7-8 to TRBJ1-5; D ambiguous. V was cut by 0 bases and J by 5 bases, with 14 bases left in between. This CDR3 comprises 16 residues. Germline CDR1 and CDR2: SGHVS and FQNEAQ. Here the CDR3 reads CASSLAAVGGYQPQHF. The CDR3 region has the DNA TGTGCCAGCAGCTTAGCGGCCGTTGGAGGCTATCAGCCCCAGCATTTT. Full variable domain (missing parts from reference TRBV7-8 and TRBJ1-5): GAGVSQSPRYKVAKRGQDVALRCDPISGHVSLFWYQQALGQGPEFLTYFQNEAQLDKSGLPSDRFFAERPEGSVSTLKIQRTQQEDSAVYLCASSLAAVGGYQPQHFGDGTRLSIL.

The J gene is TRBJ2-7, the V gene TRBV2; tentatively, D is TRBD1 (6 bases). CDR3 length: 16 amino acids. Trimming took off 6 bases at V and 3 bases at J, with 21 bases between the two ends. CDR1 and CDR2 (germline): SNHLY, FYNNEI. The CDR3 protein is CASSDDRYDPYYEQYF. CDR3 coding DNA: TGTGCCAGCAGCGACGACAGGTATGATCCCTACTACGAGCAGTACTTC. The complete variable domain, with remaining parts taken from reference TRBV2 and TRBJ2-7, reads EPEVTQTPSHQVTQMGQEVILRCVPISNHLYFYWYRQILGQKVEFLVSFYNNEISEKSEIFDDQFSVERPDGSNFTLKIRSTKLEDSAMYFCASSDDRYDPYYEQYFGPGTRLTVT.

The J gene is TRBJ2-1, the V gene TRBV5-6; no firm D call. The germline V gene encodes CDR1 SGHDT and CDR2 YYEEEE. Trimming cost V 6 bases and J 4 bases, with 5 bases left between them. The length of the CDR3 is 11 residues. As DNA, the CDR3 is TGTGCCAGCACCGGGTACAATGAGCAGTTCTTC. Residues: CASTGYNEQFF.

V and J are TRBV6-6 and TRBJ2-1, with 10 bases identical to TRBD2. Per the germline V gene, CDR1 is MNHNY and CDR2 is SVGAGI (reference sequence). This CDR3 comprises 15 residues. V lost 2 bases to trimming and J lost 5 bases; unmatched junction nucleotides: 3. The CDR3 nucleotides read TGTGCCAGCAGTTACCCCGGACTAGCGGACAATGAGCAGTTCTTC. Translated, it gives CASSYPGLADNEQFF.

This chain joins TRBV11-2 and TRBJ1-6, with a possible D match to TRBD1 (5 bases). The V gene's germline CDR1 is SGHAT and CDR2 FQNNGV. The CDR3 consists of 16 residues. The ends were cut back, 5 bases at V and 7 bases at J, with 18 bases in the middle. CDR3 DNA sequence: TGTGCCAGCAGCCCTGCCCCCGGGCAGGGAAATTCACCCCTCCACTTT. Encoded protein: CASSPAPGQGNSPLHF. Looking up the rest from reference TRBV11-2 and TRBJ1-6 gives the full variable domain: EAGVAQSPRYKIIEKRQSVAFWCNPISGHATLYWYQQILGQGPKLLIQFQNNGVVDDSQLPKDRFSAERLKGVDSTLKIQPAKLEDSAVYLCASSPAPGQGNSPLHFGNGTRLTVT.

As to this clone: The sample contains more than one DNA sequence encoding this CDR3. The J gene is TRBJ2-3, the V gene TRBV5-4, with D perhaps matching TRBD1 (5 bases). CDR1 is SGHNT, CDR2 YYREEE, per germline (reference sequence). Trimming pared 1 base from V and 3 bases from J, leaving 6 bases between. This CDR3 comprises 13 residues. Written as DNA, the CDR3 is TGTGCCAGCAGCTTGAGGGGAACAGATACGCAGTATTTT. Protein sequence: CASSLRGTDTQYF.

CDR3 sequence: CASDGQGRGHYGYTF. CDR3 in DNA: TGTGCCAGCGACGGACAGGGGAGGGGTCATTATGGCTACACCTTC. The J gene is TRBJ1-2, the V gene TRBV6-1; TRBD1 matches 9 bases. Trimming removed 8 bases from V and 5 bases from J; junction bases left unmatched: 12. Germline values: CDR1 MNHNS, CDR2 SASEGT. The CDR3 loop spans 15 amino acids.

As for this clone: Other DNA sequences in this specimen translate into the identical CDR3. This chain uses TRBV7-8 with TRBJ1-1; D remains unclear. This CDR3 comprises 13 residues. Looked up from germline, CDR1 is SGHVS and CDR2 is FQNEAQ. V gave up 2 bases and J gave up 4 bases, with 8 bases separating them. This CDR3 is CASSLTGGTEAFF. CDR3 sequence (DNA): TGTGCCAGCAGCTTAACGGGAGGCACTGAAGCTTTCTTT.

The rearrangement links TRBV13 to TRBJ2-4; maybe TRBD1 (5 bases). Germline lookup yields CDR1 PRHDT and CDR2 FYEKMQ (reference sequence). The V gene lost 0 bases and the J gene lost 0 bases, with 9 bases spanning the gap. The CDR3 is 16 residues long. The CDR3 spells CASSLGPGSAKNIQYF. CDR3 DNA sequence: TGTGCCAGCAGCTTAGGTCCAGGGTCAGCCAAAAACATTCAGTACTTC.

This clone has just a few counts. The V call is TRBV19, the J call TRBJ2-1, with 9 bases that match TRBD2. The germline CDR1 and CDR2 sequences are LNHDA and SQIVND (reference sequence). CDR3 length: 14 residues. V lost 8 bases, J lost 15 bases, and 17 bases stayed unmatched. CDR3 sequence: CASDAGTSSPPGFF. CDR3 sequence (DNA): TGTGCCAGTGATGCCGGGACTAGCTCGCCGCCTGGGTTCTTC.